The T cell receptor beta chain described here comes from a study of Ad26.COV2.S vaccination and SARS-CoV-2 variants (dated by TCRdb to the early 2020s). With respect to the entire study: Vaccine-arm donors were drawn from COV1001, a multicentre, randomized, double-blind, placebo-controlled phase I-IIa trial of Ad26.COV2.S in healthy adults. Participants in the trial were split at random into five groups of five each, receiving low-dose or high-dose Ad26.COV2.S once or twice, or else placebo on both occasions. Ad26.COV2.S was given intramuscularly at 5x10^10 or 1x10^11 viral particles, as a single shot or as two shots 56 days apart. The TCR-sequenced set comprised approximately 30 samples: around 20 Ad26.COV2.S vaccine recipients, 5 placebo recipients and 8 SARS-CoV-2 convalescent individuals. Sequencing of the TCRbeta repertoire served to evaluate the specificity and breadth of SARS-CoV-2-reactive T cell receptors following Ad26.COV2.S vaccination. Investigators did not know the trial group allocation while performing experiments and assessing outcomes.

Read against the paper, the sample's treatment or condition label means: some 19 received Ad26.COV2.S at low or high dose, single or two shots; roughly 5 received placebo; per-sample allocation not given. For vaccine and placebo recipients, repertoires were sequenced using samples collected on day 63 after the first injection. Between 29 July and 7 August 2020, Cohort 1b enrolled some 25 adults aged 18-55 years at one site in Boston, USA. Ad26.COV2.S consisted of a replication-incompetent adenovirus type 26 vector by which a prefusion-stabilized SARS-CoV-2 spike protein from the original Wuhan strain was expressed. What the work shows at the level of the full study, not this receptor alone: Higher spike-specific TCR breadth was observed in Ad26.COV2.S recipients than in placebo recipients (P = 0.0014). After vaccination, spike-specific CD8+ and CD4+ T cell responses were reported to show substantial breadth. Comparing responses between vaccine doses or regimens was not something the study was powered to do. Vaccine and placebo recipients had similar non-spike TCR breadth, a finding consistent with the vaccine containing only spike. According to the authors, total T cell responses may have been underestimated by the TCR breadth and depth analyses.

The CDR3 sequence holds 13 residues, the cysteine and phenylalanine included. Just the 39-base CDR3 DNA is kept, in frame starting at base 1. The germline V gene sets CDR1 to SNHLY and CDR2 to FYNNEI. V is pruned by 7 bases and J by 3 bases, leaving 2 bases of the junction without a gene match. This clone has more than one count but fewer than ten. Its antigen is unknown. No base quality values were provided; no much bigger clone lies one nucleotide off. The immunoSEQ Assay was the method used to sequence TCRbeta CDR3 regions. After extraction, genomic DNA underwent amplification by bias-controlled multiplex PCR, followed by high-throughput sequencing. On the authors' methods: Collapsing and filtering of sequences were performed to quantify the absolute abundance of each unique TCRbeta CDR3 region. T cell fraction was estimated by normalization of TCRbeta template counts to usable DNA, with usable DNA being measured through amplification of reference genes present in all nucleated cells. Repertoire TCRs were annotated as SARS-CoV-2-specific when V gene, CDR3 amino acid sequence and J gene were exactly matched to a known reactive TCR set. The reference SARS-CoV-2 TCR set was obtained from MIRA and was filtered for enrichment in COVID-19-positive ImmuneCODE repertoires, whereby public or cross-reactive TCRs were removed. Using the MIRA antigens, annotated TCRs were further analysed by specific ORF or by position within an ORF. Breadth was defined as the number of annotated unique rearrangements divided by the total number of unique productive rearrangements, and depth was defined as the summed frequency of the annotated unique rearrangements. TCR breadth was compared between groups using two-sided Wilcoxon rank-sum tests. Held by TCRdb, this immuneACCESS table contains in-frame sequences only and omits some clones. Under half of the omission traces to an unresolved V gene where checked; the cause of the rest is unknown. V and J calls plus clone size are reproduced from that table; the DNA served to infer D and trimming. This sample comprises over 400,000 clones, roughly 89% of them detected only once. The ten most abundant clones make up over 2% of the sample.

This TCR was sampled from a person aged 18 to 65 who received the Ad26.COV2.S COVID-19 vaccine or a placebo. In this chain, TRBV2 is recombined with TRBJ2-1, with 8 bases aligning to TRBD2. The sample consisted of peripheral blood, taken in a trial of Ad26.COV2.S vaccine versus placebo. The DNA reads TGTGCCAGCAAGACTAGCGTCTACAATGAGCAGTTCTTC. This encodes CASKTSVYNEQFF.